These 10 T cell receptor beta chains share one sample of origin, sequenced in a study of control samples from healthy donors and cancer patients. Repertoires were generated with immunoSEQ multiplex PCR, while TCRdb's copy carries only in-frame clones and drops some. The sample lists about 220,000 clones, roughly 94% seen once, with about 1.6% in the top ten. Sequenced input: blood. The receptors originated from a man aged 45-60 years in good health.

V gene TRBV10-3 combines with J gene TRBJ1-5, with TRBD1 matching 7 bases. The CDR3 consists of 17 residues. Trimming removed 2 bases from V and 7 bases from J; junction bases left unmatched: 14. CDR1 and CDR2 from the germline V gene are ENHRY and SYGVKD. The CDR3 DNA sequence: TGTGCCATCAGTGAGAACGCCCCGGTTCAGGGGGGACAGCCCCAGCATTTT. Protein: CAISENAPVQGGQPQHF.

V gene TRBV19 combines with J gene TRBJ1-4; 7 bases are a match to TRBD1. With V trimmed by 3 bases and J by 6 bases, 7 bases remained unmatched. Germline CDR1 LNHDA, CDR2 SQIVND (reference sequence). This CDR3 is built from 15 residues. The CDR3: CASSINRGFDEKLFF. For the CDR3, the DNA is TGTGCCAGTAGTATCAACAGGGGATTCGATGAAAAACTGTTTTTT.

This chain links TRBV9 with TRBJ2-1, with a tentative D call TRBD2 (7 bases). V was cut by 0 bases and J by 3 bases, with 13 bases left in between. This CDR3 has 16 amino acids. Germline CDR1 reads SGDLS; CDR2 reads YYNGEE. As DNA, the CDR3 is TGTGCCAGCAGCGTAGTTGCGGGGGCCGGCTACAATGAGCAGTTCTTC. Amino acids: CASSVVAGAGYNEQFF.

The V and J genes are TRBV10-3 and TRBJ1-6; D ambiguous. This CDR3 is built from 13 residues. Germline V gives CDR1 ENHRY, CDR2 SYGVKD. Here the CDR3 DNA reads TGTGCAAGTTGTCAGGCGCTGAATTCACCCCTCCACTTT. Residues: CASCQALNSPLHF.

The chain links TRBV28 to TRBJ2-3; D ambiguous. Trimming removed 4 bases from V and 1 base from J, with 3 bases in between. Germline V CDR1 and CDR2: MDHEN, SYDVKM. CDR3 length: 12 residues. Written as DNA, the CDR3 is TGTGCCAGCAGTTGGGGCACAGATACGCAGTATTTT. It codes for CASSWGTDTQYF.

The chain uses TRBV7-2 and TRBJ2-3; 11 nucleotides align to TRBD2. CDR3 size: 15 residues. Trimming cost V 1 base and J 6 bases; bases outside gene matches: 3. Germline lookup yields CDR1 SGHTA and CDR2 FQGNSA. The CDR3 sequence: CASSLVAGGSDTQYF. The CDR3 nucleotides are TGTGCCAGCAGCTTAGTAGCGGGGGGGTCGGATACGCAGTATTTT.

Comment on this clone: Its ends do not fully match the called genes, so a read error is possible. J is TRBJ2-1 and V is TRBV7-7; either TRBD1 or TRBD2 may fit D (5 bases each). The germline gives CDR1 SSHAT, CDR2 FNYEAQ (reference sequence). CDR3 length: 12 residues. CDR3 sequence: CASSLGVGEQFF. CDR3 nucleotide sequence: TGTGCTAGCAGCTTGGGGGTAGGTGAGCAGTTCTTC.

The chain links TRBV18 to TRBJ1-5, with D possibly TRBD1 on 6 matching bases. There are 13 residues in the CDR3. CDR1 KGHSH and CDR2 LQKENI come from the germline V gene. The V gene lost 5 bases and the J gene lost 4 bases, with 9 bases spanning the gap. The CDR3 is CASSSGQNQPQHF. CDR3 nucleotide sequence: TGTGCCAGCTCATCTGGACAGAATCAGCCCCAGCATTTT. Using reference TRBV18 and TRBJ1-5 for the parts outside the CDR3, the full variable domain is NAGVMQNPRHLVRRRGQEARLRCSPMKGHSHVYWYRQLPEEGLKFMVYLQKENIIDESGMPKERFSAEFPKEGPSILRIQQVVRGDSAAYFCASSSGQNQPQHFGDGTRLSIL.

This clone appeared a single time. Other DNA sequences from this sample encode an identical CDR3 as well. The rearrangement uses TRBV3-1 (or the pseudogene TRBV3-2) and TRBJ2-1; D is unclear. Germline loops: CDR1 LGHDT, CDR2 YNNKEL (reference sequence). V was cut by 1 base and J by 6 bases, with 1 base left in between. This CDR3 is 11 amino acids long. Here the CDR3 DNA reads TGTGCCAGCAGCCAAGCCAATGAGCAGTTCTTC. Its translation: CASSQANEQFF.

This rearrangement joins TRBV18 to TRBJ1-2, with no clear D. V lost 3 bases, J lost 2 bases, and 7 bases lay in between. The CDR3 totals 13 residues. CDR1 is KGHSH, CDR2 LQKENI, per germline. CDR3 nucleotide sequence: TGTGCCAGCTCACCTCAGGAGAACTATGGCTACACCTTC. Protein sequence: CASSPQENYGYTF.